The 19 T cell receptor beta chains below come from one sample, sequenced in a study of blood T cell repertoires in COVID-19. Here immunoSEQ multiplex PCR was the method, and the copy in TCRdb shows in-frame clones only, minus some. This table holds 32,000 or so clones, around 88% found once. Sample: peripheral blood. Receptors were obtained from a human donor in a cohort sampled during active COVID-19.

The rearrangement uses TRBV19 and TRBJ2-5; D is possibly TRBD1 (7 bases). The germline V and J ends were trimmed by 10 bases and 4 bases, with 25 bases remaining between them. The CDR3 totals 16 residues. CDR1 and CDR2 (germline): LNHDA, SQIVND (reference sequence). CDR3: CATRGGHRGHRETQYF. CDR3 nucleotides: TGTGCCACCCGTGGGGGGCACAGGGGACATCGAGAGACCCAGTACTTC.

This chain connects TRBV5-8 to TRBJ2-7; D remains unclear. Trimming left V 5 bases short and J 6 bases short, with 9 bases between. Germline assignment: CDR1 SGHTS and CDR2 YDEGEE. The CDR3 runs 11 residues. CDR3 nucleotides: TGTGCCAGCAGGGAACAGTCCGAGCAGTACTTC. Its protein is CASREQSEQYF.

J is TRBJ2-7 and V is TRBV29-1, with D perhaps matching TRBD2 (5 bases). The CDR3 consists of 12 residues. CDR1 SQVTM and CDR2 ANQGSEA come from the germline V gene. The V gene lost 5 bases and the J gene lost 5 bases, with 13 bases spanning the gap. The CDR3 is CSVFRGFNEQYF. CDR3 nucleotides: TGCAGCGTTTTTCGGGGTTTTAACGAGCAGTACTTC.

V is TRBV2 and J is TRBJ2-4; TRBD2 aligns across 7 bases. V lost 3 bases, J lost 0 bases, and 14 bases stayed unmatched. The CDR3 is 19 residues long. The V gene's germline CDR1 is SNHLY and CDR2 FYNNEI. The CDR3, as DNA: TGTGCCAGCAGTGACGAGTGGCCTAGCGGACTTATAGCCAAAAACATTCAGTACTTC. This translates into CASSDEWPSGLIAKNIQYF.

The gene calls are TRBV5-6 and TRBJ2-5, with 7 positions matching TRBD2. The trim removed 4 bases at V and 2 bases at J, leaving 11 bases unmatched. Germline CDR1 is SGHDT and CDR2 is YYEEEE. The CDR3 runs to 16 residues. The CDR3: CASSPSLGEGQETQYF. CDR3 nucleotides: TGTGCCAGCAGCCCCTCCCTGGGGGAGGGTCAAGAGACCCAGTACTTC.

CDR3 amino acids: CASKERFSSSYNEQFF. The CDR3, as DNA: TGTGCCAGTAAGGAGCGGTTCTCCAGCTCCTACAATGAGCAGTTCTTC. J is TRBJ2-1 and V is TRBV19; perhaps TRBD2 as D (5 bases). The V end lost 7 bases, the J end lost 0 bases, and 16 bases lay between the germline ends. The CDR3 spans 16 residues. Germline values: CDR1 LNHDA, CDR2 SQIVND (reference sequence).

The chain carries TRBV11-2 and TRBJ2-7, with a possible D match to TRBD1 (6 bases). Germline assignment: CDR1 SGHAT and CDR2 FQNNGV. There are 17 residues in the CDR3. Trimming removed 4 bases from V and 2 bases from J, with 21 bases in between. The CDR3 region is CASSSQGLGPFPYEQYF. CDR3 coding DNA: TGTGCCAGCAGCTCTCAGGGGCTTGGACCGTTCCCCTACGAGCAGTACTTC.

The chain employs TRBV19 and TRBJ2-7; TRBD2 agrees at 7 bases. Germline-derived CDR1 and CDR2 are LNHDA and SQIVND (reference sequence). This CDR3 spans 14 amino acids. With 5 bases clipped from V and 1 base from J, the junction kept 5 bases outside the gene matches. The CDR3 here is CASSPSAGSYEQYF. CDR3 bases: TGTGCCAGTAGTCCATCAGCGGGGTCCTACGAGCAGTACTTC.

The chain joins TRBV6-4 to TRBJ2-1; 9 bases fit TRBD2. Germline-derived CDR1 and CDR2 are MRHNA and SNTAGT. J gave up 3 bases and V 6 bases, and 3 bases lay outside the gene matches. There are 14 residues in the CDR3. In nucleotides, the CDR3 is TGTGCCAGCAGGAAACTAGCGGGCTACAATGAGCAGTTCTTC. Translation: CASRKLAGYNEQFF.

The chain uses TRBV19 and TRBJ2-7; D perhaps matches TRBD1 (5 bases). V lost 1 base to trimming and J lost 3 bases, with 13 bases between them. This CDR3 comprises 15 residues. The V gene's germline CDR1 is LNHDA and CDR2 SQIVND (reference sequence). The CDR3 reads CASSIGQGRIYEQYF. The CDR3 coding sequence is TGTGCCAGTAGTATAGGCCAGGGCAGGATCTACGAGCAGTACTTC. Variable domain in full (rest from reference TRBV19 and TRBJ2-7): DGGITQSPKYLFRKEGQNVTLSCEQNLNHDAMYWYRQDPGQGLRLIYYSQIVNDFQKGDIAEGYSVSREKKESFPLTVTSAQKNPTAFYLCASSIGQGRIYEQYFGPGTRLTVT.

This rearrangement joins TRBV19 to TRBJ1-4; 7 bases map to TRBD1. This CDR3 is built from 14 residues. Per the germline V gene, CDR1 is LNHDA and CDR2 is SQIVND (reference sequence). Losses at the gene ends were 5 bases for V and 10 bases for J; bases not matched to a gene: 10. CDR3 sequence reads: CASSPTLGTAKLFF. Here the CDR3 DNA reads TGTGCCAGTAGTCCGACCCTCGGGACAGCAAAACTGTTTTTT. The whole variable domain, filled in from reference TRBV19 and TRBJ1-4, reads DGGITQSPKYLFRKEGQNVTLSCEQNLNHDAMYWYRQDPGQGLRLIYYSQIVNDFQKGDIAEGYSVSREKKESFPLTVTSAQKNPTAFYLCASSPTLGTAKLFFGSGTQLSVL.

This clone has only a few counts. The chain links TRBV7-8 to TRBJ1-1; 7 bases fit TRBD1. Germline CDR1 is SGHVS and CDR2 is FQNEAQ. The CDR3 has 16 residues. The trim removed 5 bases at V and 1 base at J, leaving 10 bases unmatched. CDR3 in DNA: TGTGCCAGCAGCCCTAGGAGGGGGCGCGGGAACACTGAAGCTTTCTTT. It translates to CASSPRRGRGNTEAFF.

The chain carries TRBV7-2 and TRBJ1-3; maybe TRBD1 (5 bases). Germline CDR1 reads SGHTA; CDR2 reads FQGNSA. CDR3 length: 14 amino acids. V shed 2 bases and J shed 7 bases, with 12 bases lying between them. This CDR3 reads CASSLWQGRNTIYF. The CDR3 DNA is TGTGCCAGCAGCTTATGGCAGGGTCGCAACACCATATATTTT.

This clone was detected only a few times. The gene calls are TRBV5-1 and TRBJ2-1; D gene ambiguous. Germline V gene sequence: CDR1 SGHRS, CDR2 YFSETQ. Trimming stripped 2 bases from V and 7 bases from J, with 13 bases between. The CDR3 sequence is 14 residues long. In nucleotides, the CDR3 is TGCGCCAGCAGCTTAGCGATTAGGATGAATGAGCAGTTCTTC. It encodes CASSLAIRMNEQFF. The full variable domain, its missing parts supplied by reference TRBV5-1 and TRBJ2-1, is KAGVTQTPRYLIKTRGQQVTLSCSPISGHRSVSWYQQTPGQGLQFLFEYFSETQRNKGNFPGRFSGRQFSNSRSEMNVSTLELGDSALYLCASSLAIRMNEQFFGPGTRLTVL.

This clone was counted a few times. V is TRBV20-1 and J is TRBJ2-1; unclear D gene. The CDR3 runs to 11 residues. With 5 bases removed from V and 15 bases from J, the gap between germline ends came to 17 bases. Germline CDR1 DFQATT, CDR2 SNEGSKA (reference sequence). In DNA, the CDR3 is TGCAGTGCTGCCGTACACCAGGATGGGTTCTTC. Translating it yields CSAAVHQDGFF.

The DNA for the CDR3 is TGTGCCACCAGTGATGGCGGGATCCACACCGGGGAGCTGTTTTTT. It translates to CATSDGGIHTGELFF. This chain joins TRBV24-1 and TRBJ2-2; perhaps TRBD2 as D (6 bases). This CDR3 is 15 amino acids long. V lost 3 bases, J lost 3 bases, and 10 bases lay in between. CDR1 and CDR2 (germline): KGHDR, SFDVKD.

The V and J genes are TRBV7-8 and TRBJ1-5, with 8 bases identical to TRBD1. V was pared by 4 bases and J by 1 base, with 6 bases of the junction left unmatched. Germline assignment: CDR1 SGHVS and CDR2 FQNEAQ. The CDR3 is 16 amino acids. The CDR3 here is CASSSQGVVSNQPQHF. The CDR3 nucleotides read TGTGCCAGCAGCTCACAGGGGGTGGTGAGCAATCAGCCCCAGCATTTT.

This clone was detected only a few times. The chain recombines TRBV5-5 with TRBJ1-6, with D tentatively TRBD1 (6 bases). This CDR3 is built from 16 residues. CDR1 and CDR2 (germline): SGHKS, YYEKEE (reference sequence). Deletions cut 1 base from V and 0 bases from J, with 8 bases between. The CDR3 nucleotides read TGTGCCAGCAGCTTGAGGGGGGGCTCCTATAATTCACCCCTCCACTTT. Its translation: CASSLRGGSYNSPLHF.

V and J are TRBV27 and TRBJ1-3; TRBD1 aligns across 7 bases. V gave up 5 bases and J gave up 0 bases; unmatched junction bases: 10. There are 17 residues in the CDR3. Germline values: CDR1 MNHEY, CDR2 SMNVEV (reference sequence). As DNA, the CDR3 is TGTGCCAGCAGTCCTCTTTCGGGACAGAACTCTGGAAACACCATATATTTT. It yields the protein CASSPLSGQNSGNTIYF.